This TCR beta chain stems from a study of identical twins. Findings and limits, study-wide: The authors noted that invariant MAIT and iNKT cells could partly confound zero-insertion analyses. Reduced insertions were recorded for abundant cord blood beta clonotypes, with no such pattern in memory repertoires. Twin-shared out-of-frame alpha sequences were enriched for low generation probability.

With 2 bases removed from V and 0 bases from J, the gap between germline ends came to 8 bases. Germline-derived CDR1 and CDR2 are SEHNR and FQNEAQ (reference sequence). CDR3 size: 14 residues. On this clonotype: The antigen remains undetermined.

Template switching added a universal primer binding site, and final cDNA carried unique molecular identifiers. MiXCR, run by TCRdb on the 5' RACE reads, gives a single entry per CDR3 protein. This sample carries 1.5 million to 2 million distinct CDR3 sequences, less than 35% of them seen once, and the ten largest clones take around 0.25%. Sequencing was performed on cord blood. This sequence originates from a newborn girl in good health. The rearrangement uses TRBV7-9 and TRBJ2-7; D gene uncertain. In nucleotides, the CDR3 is TGTGCCAGCAGCTTAAAGGCCAGCTCCTACGAGCAGTACTTC. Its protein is CASSLKASSYEQYF.